This T cell receptor beta chain was found in a study of cytomegalovirus exposure and HLA in healthy donors (dated by TCRdb to 2017 to 2019). Concerning the study at large: According to an earlier analysis of a few hundred of the donors, about 190 million T cells yielded over 100 million unique TCR beta sequences and 276 Gb of sequence data. To predict cytomegalovirus infection status, the study combined high-throughput TCR immunosequencing, statistical association of individual TCRs with disease status, and machine learning. An early release covering roughly 600 HLA-typed donors comprised about 290 gigabases of sequencing data and around 80 million unique TCR sequences. The T cell repertoires of about 700 subjects were profiled by immunosequencing and related to cytomegalovirus serostatus. Along with the roughly 670-subject first cohort, a separate validation cohort of approximately 110 different subjects was used. Every repertoire in the discovery cohort had been generated on one and the same sequencing platform. Four to six DR-DQ haplotypes were handled as single units for association and clustering, since linkage in the cohort was strong. A later genetic analysis used genome-wide SNP genotypes for about 60% of the roughly 700 donors, treating that subset as a discovery cohort. Across around 400 genotyped donors of the cohort, an average of 235,054 unique TCR beta nucleotide sequences per donor were sequenced, and 15% to 20% of those sequences were non-productive. Of the roughly 390 genotyped donors, approximately 83% fell in the genetic ancestry cluster associated with self-reported Caucasian donors. To study patterns of TCR occurrence, a later analysis re-analyzed previously published TCR beta repertoires from 666 donors and added high-resolution HLA genotyping. HLA typing covered class I and class II loci at four-digit resolution. The later analysis used no new phenotypic data to find candidate immune exposures, relying instead on TCR beta sequences and their occurrence across donors. The number of typed donors differed by locus: about 620-640 for A, B, C, DRB1 and DQB1; some 540 for DQA1; approximately 610 for DPA1; and roughly 450 for DPB1. Donor age, sex, ethnicity and CMV serostatus were compiled alongside the repertoire data. In an earlier analysis of 500 to 650 of the donors, high-throughput TCR beta sequencing was used to judge whether each TCR beta V gene segment behaved as functional or pseudogenic. The study aimed to test whether cataloging public T cell receptors could reveal signatures of past pathogen exposure. Beyond this particular receptor, the publication reports: In an earlier analysis of about 540 of the donors, most TCR beta V segments were observed in productive rearrangements about 90% or about 30% of the time, broadly matching IMGT annotations. According to the authors, the approach could potentially be generalized to other disease states and immunological phenotypes. Presence/absence analyses assumed roughly uniform sequencing depth across donors, an assumption that may not hold. A later analysis found that HLA-associated TCR beta chains were more clonally expanded and had lower generation probabilities than equally common non-associated chains. When HLA alleles, especially DR and DQ, strongly co-occurred, TCR associations were difficult to assign to individual alleles. CMV serostatus was the only immune exposure information available for the cohort. A later analysis reported that several top co-occurrence clusters appeared linked to parvovirus B19, influenza, CMV and Epstein-Barr virus. In a later analysis, 15,000 to 20,000 TCR beta sequences were associated with specific HLA alleles at a false discovery rate of 0.05. In vitro tests confirmed that a few of the cytomegalovirus-associated TCR beta chains recognize cytomegalovirus antigens. A cluster of highly shared sequence variants was judged likely to represent a technical artifact of the sequencing pipeline. A later genetic analysis reported fewer N-insertions in productive TCRs among donors in an Asian-associated ancestry cluster than the approximately 700-donor mean. Across donors, most TCR sequences were observed very rarely, whereas some public TCRs were present in many individuals. In the study, 150 to 200 TCR beta chains were listed as associated with cytomegalovirus. HLA typing was unavailable for some donors at each locus, so association tests used only the typed subset. In a later genetic analysis, a missense DCLRE1C variant was associated with V-gene and J-gene trimming of TCR beta chains, and the association was replicated in an independent cohort. Linkage disequilibrium might explain the correlated functional status among segregating V segments, but an unknown experimental factor could not be excluded. A further reported finding was that TCR beta sequences accurately predicted the HLA-A and HLA-B alleles for most subjects in the first cohort. In this cohort, only TCR beta chains were sequenced, and detectable features were limited by the absence of alpha or paired-chain data. The 87-base-pair reads could not distinguish some IMGT-functional V segments, including TRBV6-2 and TRBV6-3, so those segments were excluded. A later analysis found that most CMV-associated TCR beta chains appeared HLA-restricted, with HLA associations seemingly driven largely by CMV exposure. Over 15 rarely observed V segments, including chromosome 9 orphons, were excluded from the earlier analysis of several hundred of the donors because counts were too low. In both the original and validation cohorts, the classifier was reported to diagnose cytomegalovirus status with high specificity and sensitivity. A later analysis found that TCR association rates varied across HLA loci, with DRB1 alleles showing the most associated TCRs and HLA-C alleles the fewest.

Library prep was done by the immunoSEQ multiplex PCR assay. For the multiplex PCR, a mixture combining 60 forward primers for TCR Vbeta segments and 13 reverse primers for TCR Jbeta segments was used. The CDR3 region of rearranged TCR beta genes was amplified from genomic DNA with a multiplex PCR assay. On the Illumina HiSeq System, the amplified TCR beta libraries were sequenced as 87-base-pair reads. In the authors' own workflow: A later analysis counted 75 million to 100 million unique TCR beta chains across the 500 to 850 repertoires, and around 12 million of these chains were shared by at least two donors. Raw reads were error-corrected and collapsed into unique sequences by a nearest-neighbor algorithm in which closely related sequences were merged to remove PCR and sequencing errors. CDR3 sequences were aligned to IMGT reference sequences to assign V, D and J gene segments. For a sequence to be retained, a match of at least six nucleotides to both a V gene segment and a J gene segment was required. Rearrangements were called productive when the CDR3 lacked stop codons and stayed in frame with V and J; all others were non-productive. Following IMGT convention, CDR3 was defined as the stretch from the second conserved V-encoded cysteine up to the conserved J-encoded phenylalanine. The earlier analysis of around 640 of the donors excluded sequences that lacked an unambiguous match to a single V gene segment. In an earlier analysis of 587 of the donors, V segments were called functional above 56.7% productive rearrangements and were called segregating when the between-donor standard deviation exceeded 5%. A statistical classification framework was built to diagnose cytomegalovirus status from the catalog of TCR beta chain sequences. In a later analysis, V and J genes were assigned by comparing TCR nucleotide sequences against IMGT/GENE-DB human TR gene sequences. A later analysis assigned CDR3 sequences and most-parsimonious VDJ recombination scenarios with the TCRdist pipeline. In a later analysis, each TCR beta chain was defined by its CDR3 amino acid sequence together with its V-gene family, and reads without a unique V-gene family were excluded. To address suspected cross-contamination and a sequencing artifact, a later analysis removed roughly 580 highly shared, low-generation-probability nucleotide sequences. In a later analysis, a clonal expansion index was calculated for each public chain from normalized within-repertoire ranks of inferred template counts. In a later analysis, generation probabilities were computed using a VDJ recombination model fitted to out-of-frame rearrangements, and the results were checked against IGoR. In a later analysis, TCR-TCR, TCR-HLA and TCR-CMV co-occurrence was scored with hypergeometric tests, and a repertoire-size bias correction was applied to TCR pairs. False discovery rates were estimated in a later analysis by permuting HLA or CMV assignments 20 times. In a later analysis, co-occurring TCRs were grouped with DBSCAN, and TCRdist sequence similarity was added when clustering was performed within HLA-allele-positive subsets. Co-occurrence clustering excluded repertoires with fewer than 30,000 or more than 120,000 public chains, plus five with anomalous nucleotide sharing. TCRdb obtained this table from immuneACCESS and retained in-frame rearrangements with V and J assigned. These tables miss some clones; where compared with another copy, unresolved V genes account for less than half of the shortfall, and the remainder is unexplained. From that table come the V and J calls and clone size; the DNA was used to work out D and trimming. Across this sample there are roughly 180,000 clones, with around 74% seen only once. The biggest ten clones account for around 1.4% of the sample.

With regard to this clone: Its cognate antigen has yet to be identified. Qualities for individual bases were not recorded, and no much larger clone is one base off.

CDR1 MRHNA and CDR2 SNTAGT are derived from the germline V gene. Taken from cysteine to phenylalanine, the CDR3 has 14 residues. Just CDR3 DNA is preserved here, 42 bases in frame from base 1. The junction carries 13 bases between V and J, which are trimmed by 7 bases and 1 base respectively. The cohort consisted of 600 or so healthy bone marrow donors. At the time of sampling, every cohort member was nominally healthy, though immune exposures that went unrecorded were likely present. The donor was CMV seropositive and belonged to the group of 250 to 300 seropositive cohort members. A peripheral blood sample was provided by each donor, and peripheral blood mononuclear cells were used for TCR beta sequencing. Genomic DNA was extracted from the blood cell samples with the Qiagen DNeasy Blood Extraction Kit.

The chain couples TRBV6-4 to TRBJ1-1; matching of 5 bases hints at TRBD1 as the D gene. Sequenced sample: PBMCs. This sequence originates from a girl aged 10 to 17 in good health and CMV-seropositive. For the CDR3, the sequence is CASKQAGSNTEAFF. Read as DNA, the sequence is TGTGCCAGCAAACAGGCGGGGTCGAACACTGAAGCTTTCTTT.